Listed here are 7 T cell receptor beta chains from one sample, sequenced in a study of blood T cells in healthy people across ages. The use of a sample-barcoded 5' primer and a J-beta primer mix characterized a second PCR of 7 to 11 cycles. TCRdb re-called the 5' RACE reads with MiXCR, one entry per CDR3 protein. The table lists more than 650,000 distinct CDR3 sequences, roughly 20% of them singletons. Input material: blood. These receptors all come from a man in his 70s in good health.

J is TRBJ2-3 and V is TRBV24-1; 8 nucleotides align to TRBD1. CDR1 and CDR2 (germline): KGHDR, SFDVKD. This CDR3 contains 13 residues. V shed 8 bases and J 2 bases; nucleotides not matched to a gene: 2. This chain's CDR3 is CATKDRVTDTQYF. DNA of the CDR3: TGTGCCACCAAGGACAGGGTCACAGATACGCAGTATTTT.

The V and J genes are TRBV9 and TRBJ2-1; tentative D call: TRBD2 (6 bases). The CDR3 extends over 15 amino acids. Germline V gives CDR1 SGDLS, CDR2 YYNGEE. Trimming left V 3 bases short and J 3 bases short, with 13 bases between. The CDR3 nucleotides read TGTGCCAGCAGCGCGGGACTCCCTATCTACAATGAGCAGTTCTTC. This translates into CASSAGLPIYNEQFF.

The chain is built from TRBV21-1 and TRBJ2-5. TRBV21-1 is assigned pseudogene status. The CDR3 length is 15 residues. Written as DNA, the CDR3 is TGTGCCAGCAGCTCACCGAAGGTCGAGAAAGAGACCCAGTACTTC. As protein: CASSSPKVEKETQYF.

This rearrangement joins TRBV5-1 to TRBJ2-1, with D unresolved. Germline CDR1 and CDR2: SGHRS and YFSETQ. Trimming took 5 bases from V and 9 from J, leaving 12 bases between them. This CDR3 has 12 residues. Here the CDR3 DNA reads TGCGCCAGCAGGCAGCTCCGTGGTGAGCAGTTCTTC. It translates to CASRQLRGEQFF.

The rearrangement joins TRBV12-3 or TRBV12-4 to TRBJ1-6; 8 positions agree with TRBD1. The CDR3 sequence is 17 residues long. V shed 0 bases, J shed 9 bases, and the junction held 10 bases outside the gene matches. The CDR3 loop reads CASSLAPGRGLSSPLHF. CDR3 bases: TGTGCCAGCAGTTTAGCGCCGGGCAGGGGGCTGAGTTCACCCCTCCACTTT.

Only a few counts were recorded for this clonotype. Here the CDR3 DNA reads TGTGCCAGCAGCGCCCCCCTCGAGGGAACCCACGCGCAGTACTTC. Amino acid sequence: CASSAPLEGTHAQYF. The chain recombines TRBV13 with TRBJ2-5, with D possibly matching TRBD2 (5 bases). Trimming took off 5 bases at V and 11 bases at J, with 24 bases between the two ends. The CDR3 contains 15 residues. The germline V gene has CDR1 PRHDT and CDR2 FYEKMQ (reference sequence). The whole variable domain, filled in from reference TRBV13 and TRBJ2-5, reads AAGVIQSPRHLIKEKRETATLKCYPIPRHDTVYWYQQGPGQDPQFLISFYEKMQSDKGSIPDRFSAQQFSDYHSELNMSSLELGDSALYFCASSAPLEGTHAQYFGPGTRLLVL.

This clonotype was counted between two and nine times. The chain couples TRBV5-5 to TRBJ2-5, with 9 bases identical to TRBD1. Trimming took 4 bases from V and 3 from J; bases not matched to a gene: 10. The CDR3 sequence is 16 residues long. Germline V CDR1 and CDR2: SGHKS, YYEKEE (reference sequence). This CDR3 reads CASSRRTGATEETQYF. The CDR3 DNA is TGTGCCAGCAGCCGAAGGACAGGGGCCACGGAAGAGACCCAGTACTTC.